This T cell receptor (beta chain) was recovered during a study of T cell responses to AZD1222 COVID-19 vaccine. This clone was counted once. Its antigen remains unidentified. Study-wide results and caveats: Repertoire sampling was restricted to post-peak T cell response timepoints. It should be noted that donors were predominantly white British and more often female, and clonal diversity was possibly underestimated.

Sequencing was performed with immunoSEQ multiplex PCR; in TCRdb, only in-frame clones are kept and a portion is missing. The table includes about 160,000 clones, 80% to 90% detected once. The CDR3 contains 12 residues. Per the germline V gene, CDR1 is LNHDA and CDR2 is SQIVND (reference sequence). Trimming left V 4 bases short and J 9 bases short, with 11 bases between. This specimen consisted of peripheral blood, obtained on day 0 of AZD1222 vaccination. The chain joins TRBV19 to TRBJ2-3; D is unclear. This TCR was sampled from an adult in good health. Here the CDR3 reads CASSNRANTQYF. Here the CDR3 DNA reads TGTGCCAGTAGTAACCGGGCAAACACGCAGTATTTT.